This T cell receptor beta chain emerged from a study of human T cells and chemical hapten exposure. Study background: Largely, small differences in pooled library volume made per-sample TCR yields vary.

The study's findings and limits: Patch test scores rose with PT1 expanded TCR counts, a positive correlation.

In the case of this clonotype: Antigen unknown.

Time point of the sample: patch test 2, 6 weeks after DPC sensitization. Treatment meaning: therapeutic diphenylcyclopropenone sensitization with weekly scalp DPC. The library labeled individual cDNA molecules by adding unique molecular identifiers to them. From the RACE reads, TCRdb called clonotypes with MiXCR, one entry per CDR3 protein. The profile shows approximately 82,000 distinct CDR3 sequences, around 6.7% of them singletons. With V trimmed by 4 bases and J by 2 bases, 4 bases remained unmatched. The CDR3 runs to 15 residues. Per germline, CDR1 SEHNR and CDR2 FQNEAQ (reference sequence). The rearrangement links TRBV7-9 to TRBJ1-1; 10 bases are shared with TRBD1. The sequences come from whole blood, collected in connection with sensitization to the hapten diphenylcyclopropenone (DPC). This receptor was taken from a woman in her 30s with alopecia areata. Some clones in this sample may be carry-over from other donors' samples. CDR3 residues: CASSSWDRGNTEAFF. The CDR3 region has the DNA TGTGCCAGCAGCTCATGGGACAGGGGAAACACTGAAGCTTTCTTT.